These 30 T cell receptor beta chains came from one sample sequenced in a study of radiotherapy plus CTLA-4 blockade in lung cancer. Measured with immunoSEQ multiplex PCR; TCRdb has only the in-frame clones, and not every one. The sample shows about 120,000 clones, just under 90% of them seen only once. Sequenced here: peripheral blood, sampled from a patient treated with radiotherapy plus ipilimumab. The receptor source for this set is a human donor with non-small cell lung cancer that progressed on radiotherapy plus ipilimumab.

This clone appeared once. The J gene is TRBJ1-1, the V gene TRBV5-1, with D tentatively TRBD1 (5 bases). Per the germline V gene, CDR1 is SGHRS and CDR2 is YFSETQ. The CDR3 covers 21 residues. Trimming shortened V by 0 bases and J by 1 base, and 28 bases separated the two germline ends. CDR3 protein: CASSLERGWWGESRSNTEAFF. The CDR3, as DNA: TGCGCCAGCAGCTTGGAAAGGGGCTGGTGGGGGGAGTCTCGATCGAACACTGAAGCTTTCTTT.

J is TRBJ1-2 and V is TRBV19, with a weak D call TRBD1 (5 bases). This CDR3 spans 12 amino acids. The germline V gene encodes CDR1 LNHDA and CDR2 SQIVND (reference sequence). With 5 bases removed from V and 8 bases from J, the gap between germline ends came to 12 bases. CDR3 loop: CASSPGDVGYTF. CDR3 DNA sequence: TGTGCCAGTAGTCCCGGGGACGTGGGCTACACCTTC. The whole variable domain, filled in from reference TRBV19 and TRBJ1-2, reads DGGITQSPKYLFRKEGQNVTLSCEQNLNHDAMYWYRQDPGQGLRLIYYSQIVNDFQKGDIAEGYSVSREKKESFPLTVTSAQKNPTAFYLCASSPGDVGYTFGSGTRLTVV.

Notes on this clone: One junction end does not reproduce the germline sequence, and a read error may be involved. The chain has TRBV7-7 and TRBJ2-5, with a possible D match to TRBD1 (6 bases). This CDR3 region has 14 residues. Germline CDR1 and CDR2: SSHAT and FNYEAQ (reference sequence). The CDR3 here is CASSPRSRGETQYF. CDR3 sequence (DNA): TGTGCTAGCAGCCCCCGGAGCAGGGGAGAGACCCAGTACTTC.

The chain combines TRBV5-6 with TRBJ2-3; 10 nucleotides line up with TRBD2. Germline trimming cut 1 base from V and 3 bases from J; bases unmatched to any gene: 14. Per the germline V gene, CDR1 is SGHDT and CDR2 is YYEEEE. CDR3 length equals 19 residues. CDR3: CASSLRVGLAARQTDTQYF. In DNA form, the CDR3 reads TGTGCCAGCAGCTTGAGGGTTGGACTAGCGGCCAGACAGACAGATACGCAGTATTTT.

Written as DNA, the CDR3 is TGTGCCAGCAGCTTAAATGATGGGCCCTACGGGACAAAAGGCTACACCTTC. Its translation is CASSLNDGPYGTKGYTF. V gene TRBV7-6 combines with J gene TRBJ1-2; possible D gene TRBD1, 6 bases. The CDR3 consists of 17 residues. Germline V gives CDR1 SGHVS, CDR2 FNYEAQ. The V end was cut by 2 bases, the J end by 8 bases, with 24 bases between.

The chain carries TRBV5-1 and TRBJ2-2, with 9 positions matching TRBD1. The V gene's germline CDR1 is SGHRS and CDR2 YFSETQ. J gave up 8 bases and V 4 bases, and 9 bases lay outside the gene matches. The CDR3 runs to 15 residues. The CDR3 region is CASSPWTGVEGELFF. In nucleotides, the CDR3 is TGCGCCAGCAGCCCATGGACAGGGGTCGAAGGGGAGCTGTTTTTT.

The chain is built from TRBV14 and TRBJ1-2, with 10 bases fitting TRBD1. From germline, CDR1 is SGHDN and CDR2 FVKESK. The V gene end was trimmed by 1 base and the J gene end by 7 bases; junction bases not matched to a gene: 3. The CDR3 has 14 residues. CDR3 in DNA: TGTGCCAGCAGCCAAGTCGGGACAGGGGCTGGCTACACCTTC. It specifies CASSQVGTGAGYTF.

The chain uses TRBV13 and TRBJ2-1, with TRBD1 as a possible D gene (5 bases). Trimming took 1 base from V and 7 from J, leaving 14 bases between them. Germline V gives CDR1 PRHDT, CDR2 FYEKMQ (reference sequence). The CDR3 covers 15 residues. The CDR3 here is CASSLDGSQGNEQFF. Written as DNA, the CDR3 is TGTGCCAGCAGCTTAGATGGTAGCCAGGGTAATGAGCAGTTCTTC.

The chain joins TRBV10-3 to TRBJ2-4; D not resolved. The CDR3 extends over 15 amino acids. Per the germline V gene, CDR1 is ENHRY and CDR2 is SYGVKD. V lost 0 bases to trimming and J lost 7 bases, with 13 bases between them. The CDR3: CAISESDRFGNIQYF. As DNA, the CDR3 is TGTGCCATCAGTGAGTCCGACCGATTTGGGAACATTCAGTACTTC.

The CDR3 nucleotides are TGTGCCAGCAGTTTATCGGCGGGAGAACGGTTCGAGACCCAGTACTTC. Amino acids: CASSLSAGERFETQYF. The J gene is TRBJ2-5, the V gene TRBV27; 7 bases fit TRBD2. The CDR3 runs 16 residues. J lost 5 bases, V lost 0 bases, and 9 bases had no gene match. The germline V gene has CDR1 MNHEY and CDR2 SMNVEV (reference sequence).

The chain links TRBV19 to TRBJ2-5; D is possibly TRBD2 (5 bases). The V and J ends lost 4 bases and 4 bases respectively, with 16 bases between them. The CDR3 runs to 15 residues. Germline V lookup: CDR1 LNHDA, CDR2 SQIVND (reference sequence). In DNA, the CDR3 is TGTGCCAGTAGTACCTCTCGAGGGTCCGTAGAGACCCAGTACTTC. It codes for CASSTSRGSVETQYF.

This chain connects TRBV12-5 to TRBJ1-4; D gene unclear. V lost 2 bases and J 6 bases, leaving 10 bases between the germline ends. The germline CDR1 and CDR2 sequences are LGHNT and FRNRAP. CDR3 size: 14 residues. CDR3 residues: CASGLRTSDEKLFF. CDR3 DNA sequence: TGTGCTAGTGGTTTGCGGACCTCTGATGAAAAACTGTTTTTT.

The rearrangement uses TRBV7-9 and TRBJ2-5; 7 bases match TRBD1. V lost 3 bases, J lost 1 base, and 2 bases stayed unmatched. Germline assignment: CDR1 SEHNR and CDR2 FQNEAQ (reference sequence). This CDR3 region has 14 residues. DNA of the CDR3: TGTGCCAGCAGCTTGGGACAGCGCCAAGAGACCCAGTACTTC. Its translation is CASSLGQRQETQYF.

The chain combines TRBV29-1 with TRBJ1-1, with TRBD1 matching 9 bases. Trimming took 0 bases from V and 8 from J; bases not matched to a gene: 7. The V gene's germline CDR1 is SQVTM and CDR2 ANQGSEA. The CDR3 covers 14 residues. The chain's CDR3 is CSVEDPTGTGEAFF. The CDR3 DNA reads TGCAGCGTTGAAGACCCAACCGGGACAGGGGAAGCTTTCTTT.

The chain has TRBV28 and TRBJ2-7; 8 bases are shared with TRBD2. Trimming removed 8 bases from V and 3 bases from J; junction bases left unmatched: 9. The CDR3 has 14 residues. In germline, CDR1 is MDHEN, CDR2 SYDVKM. The DNA of the CDR3 is TGTGCCAGCCTGCCGAGCGGGAGCGGCTACGAGCAGTACTTC. Residues: CASLPSGSGYEQYF.

The rearrangement links TRBV19 to TRBJ2-7; 8 bases map to TRBD1. The CDR3 consists of 14 residues. Germline V gene data show CDR1 as LNHDA and CDR2 as SQIVND (reference sequence). The V and J ends lost 5 bases and 4 bases, in that order; junction bases with no gene match: 7. CDR3 bases: TGTGCCAGTAGTTACCAGGGGGCTGGGTACGAGCAGTACTTC. Protein product: CASSYQGAGYEQYF. Drawing the rest from reference TRBV19 and TRBJ2-7, the complete variable domain is DGGITQSPKYLFRKEGQNVTLSCEQNLNHDAMYWYRQDPGQGLRLIYYSQIVNDFQKGDIAEGYSVSREKKESFPLTVTSAQKNPTAFYLCASSYQGAGYEQYFGPGTRLTVT.

The J gene is TRBJ2-5, the V gene TRBV6-5; 9 bases map to TRBD1. The V and J ends lost 5 bases and 4 bases, in that order; junction bases with no gene match: 2. Germline V gives CDR1 MNHEY, CDR2 SVGAGI. This CDR3 has 13 amino acids. This CDR3 reads CASSRTGAETQYF. In DNA form, the CDR3 reads TGTGCCAGCAGTCGGACAGGGGCAGAGACCCAGTACTTC.

This chain links TRBV5-1 with TRBJ2-3, with D tentatively TRBD1 (5 bases). V dropped 0 bases and J dropped 0 bases, with 11 bases sitting between them. The germline gives CDR1 SGHRS, CDR2 YFSETQ. The CDR3 covers 16 residues. The CDR3 nucleotides read TGCGCCAGCAGCTTGGCAGGGAAGACAAGCACAGATACGCAGTATTTT. Translation: CASSLAGKTSTDTQYF.

The chain links TRBV11-2 to TRBJ2-7; D may be TRBD2 (6 bases). The length of the CDR3 is 14 residues. Germline CDR1 and CDR2: SGHAT and FQNNGV. Trimming pared 5 bases from V and 7 bases from J, leaving 18 bases between. CDR3 sequence: CASSTHPGVWEQYF. The CDR3 DNA is TGTGCCAGCAGCACACACCCGGGAGTCTGGGAGCAGTACTTC.

This sequence joins TRBV5-4 and TRBJ1-2; 9 nucleotides agree with TRBD1. V gave up 6 bases and J gave up 6 bases; unmatched junction bases: 18. In germline, CDR1 is SGHNT, CDR2 YYREEE (reference sequence). The CDR3 extends over 17 amino acids. CDR3 protein: CASTTGLTGQGGNGYTF. The CDR3 nucleotides read TGTGCCAGCACCACAGGCCTAACGGGACAGGGTGGTAATGGCTACACCTTC.

This chain uses TRBV2 with TRBJ2-1; TRBD2 aligns across 16 bases. Germline V gene data show CDR1 as SNHLY and CDR2 as FYNNEI. This CDR3 is 19 amino acids long. The V gene end was trimmed by 6 bases and the J gene end by 1 base; junction bases not matched to a gene: 9. The CDR3 region is CASSDPGLAGGMSYNEQFF. CDR3 sequence (DNA): TGTGCCAGCAGCGACCCGGGACTAGCGGGAGGGATGTCCTACAATGAGCAGTTCTTC. The full variable domain, in which reference TRBV2 and TRBJ2-1 provide the parts outside the CDR3, is EPEVTQTPSHQVTQMGQEVILRCVPISNHLYFYWYRQILGQKVEFLVSFYNNEISEKSEIFDDQFSVERPDGSNFTLKIRSTKLEDSAMYFCASSDPGLAGGMSYNEQFFGPGTRLTVL.

This rearrangement joins TRBV6-6 to TRBJ1-1; D is ambiguous. The CDR3 consists of 11 residues. CDR1 and CDR2 (germline): MNHNY, SVGAGI (reference sequence). V was pared by 2 bases and J by 10 bases, with 8 bases between. The CDR3 DNA follows: TGTGCCAGCAGTTACAGGGTGCGAGCTTTCTTT. It yields the protein CASSYRVRAFF.

The chain couples TRBV5-6 to TRBJ1-5, with a tentative D call TRBD1 (5 bases). The V gene's germline CDR1 is SGHDT and CDR2 YYEEEE. The CDR3 contains 14 residues. The V gene lost 3 bases and the J gene lost 6 bases, with 13 bases spanning the gap. CDR3 bases: TGTGCCAGCAGCTCGGGACCGGGCGGTCAGCCCCAGCATTTT. Its translation: CASSSGPGGQPQHF. Filled out from reference TRBV5-6 and TRBJ1-5, the complete variable domain reads DAGVTQSPTHLIKTRGQQVTLRCSPKSGHDTVSWYQQALGQGPQFIFQYYEEEERQRGNFPDRFSGHQFPNYSSELNVNALLLGDSALYLCASSSGPGGQPQHFGDGTRLSIL.

This rearrangement joins TRBV11-2 to TRBJ2-3; TRBD2 agrees at 10 bases. The CDR3 covers 15 residues. Trimming took 3 bases from V and 6 from J; bases not matched to a gene: 6. The germline V gene has CDR1 SGHAT and CDR2 FQNNGV. This chain's CDR3 is CASSFGGLAIDTQYF. The CDR3 DNA reads TGTGCCAGCAGCTTTGGGGGACTAGCGATCGATACGCAGTATTTT.

The chain employs TRBV11-2 and TRBJ2-2, with 9 bases that match TRBD1. The CDR3 extends over 16 amino acids. The germline V gene has CDR1 SGHAT and CDR2 FQNNGV. Trimming at V came to 5 bases and at J to 5 bases, leaving 9 bases not matched to a gene. CDR3 nucleotide sequence: TGTGCCAGCAGCCTGCTGGGACAGGGAGGGACCGGGGAGCTGTTTTTT. Translation gives CASSLLGQGGTGELFF.

This sequence joins TRBV6-6 and TRBJ2-7, with D perhaps matching TRBD1 (7 bases). CDR3 length: 15 amino acids. Trimming removed 4 bases from V and 2 bases from J, with 15 bases in between. Germline V gives CDR1 MNHNY, CDR2 SVGAGI (reference sequence). The CDR3 here is CASSSYQGGPYEQYF. For the CDR3, the DNA is TGTGCCAGCAGTTCATATCAGGGGGGACCCTACGAGCAGTACTTC.

The rearrangement uses TRBV9 and TRBJ1-1, with TRBD1 matching 9 bases. The CDR3 has 16 amino acids. V gave up 4 bases and J gave up 4 bases; unmatched junction bases: 11. CDR1 is SGDLS and CDR2 is YYNGEE in the germline V gene. In nucleotides, the CDR3 is TGTGCCAGCAGCCCCAGGGACAGGGTCGGTCCCACTGAAGCTTTCTTT. As protein: CASSPRDRVGPTEAFF.

The chain carries TRBV7-3 and TRBJ2-1, with 7 bases lining up with TRBD1. V lost 2 bases and J lost 9; bases outside the gene matches: 7. The CDR3 covers 14 residues. The V gene's germline CDR1 is SGHTA and CDR2 FQGTGA. The CDR3 loop is CASSLGRGSSEQFF. CDR3 in DNA: TGTGCCAGCAGCTTAGGCAGGGGGAGCAGTGAGCAGTTCTTC.

This clone is a singleton in its sample. The CDR3 loop reads CASGWGQNNQPQHF. The DNA of the CDR3 is TGTGCCAGCGGGTGGGGCCAGAATAATCAGCCCCAGCATTTT. The chain uses TRBV6-1 and TRBJ1-5, with D perhaps matching TRBD1 (5 bases). V was cut by 8 bases and J by 4 bases, with 15 bases left in between. Germline V gives CDR1 MNHNS, CDR2 SASEGT. The CDR3 length is 14 residues.

This chain joins TRBV5-4 and TRBJ1-4; D perhaps matches TRBD1 (6 bases). Germline V lookup: CDR1 SGHNT, CDR2 YYREEE (reference sequence). CDR3 length: 14 residues. Trimming cost V 4 bases and J 6 bases, with 13 bases left between them. In DNA, the CDR3 is TGTGCCAGCAGCGTTCAGGGGCGGGATGAAAAACTGTTTTTT. Translation gives CASSVQGRDEKLFF.